Below, one TCR beta chain is given with its context. TCRdb used MiXCR to reprocess the 5' RACE reads, holding one entry per CDR3 protein. This table has roughly 51,000 distinct CDR3 sequences, under 7% appearing once. CDR1 and CDR2 from the germline V gene are MNHEY and SVGAGI. The CDR3 sequence is 17 residues long. V trimming: 6 bases; J trimming: 3 bases; junction bases outside the gene matches: 14. These data come from a study of early T cells in non-severe SARS-CoV-2 infection. This chain uses TRBV6-5 with TRBJ1-1, with 9 bases that match TRBD1. The sequences come from whole blood, collected at baseline. This clonotype originated in an adult who was a healthcare worker with PCR-confirmed SARS-CoV-2 infection or an uninfected control (not recorded which). CDR3 loop: CASRRITGGLRDTEAFF. The CDR3 DNA follows: TGTGCCAGCAGGCGGATCACAGGGGGCTTAAGGGACACTGAAGCTTTCTTT.